One sample yielded the 31 T cell receptor beta chains listed below, sequenced in a study of blood T cell repertoires in COVID-19. Libraries were prepared by immunoSEQ multiplex PCR; TCRdb keeps only in-frame clonotypes and omits some of them. The data show 260,000 or so clones, approximately 86% seen once. The sample comprised peripheral blood. The receptors come from a man between 18 and 35 years old with active or convalescent COVID-19.

The chain employs TRBV15 and TRBJ2-5; 8 bases match TRBD2. V was pared by 8 bases and J by 4 bases, with 15 bases of the junction left unmatched. Germline lookup yields CDR1 LNHNV and CDR2 YYDKDF (reference sequence). The CDR3 is 16 amino acids. The CDR3 nucleotides read TGTGCCACCCTCAGGCGGGAGGCAGGGCTATCAGAGACCCAGTACTTC. It is translated as CATLRREAGLSETQYF.

CDR3 in DNA: TGTGCCAGCAGGGCAGGGATTAGCAATCAGCCCCAGCATTTT. This sequence encodes CASRAGISNQPQHF. The V gene is TRBV2, the J gene TRBJ1-5, with D possibly being TRBD1 (5 bases). Germline loops: CDR1 SNHLY, CDR2 FYNNEI. V was shortened by 6 bases and J by 0 bases, with 9 bases between the two germline ends. The CDR3 runs to 14 residues.

The J gene is TRBJ1-1, the V gene TRBV4-3; 7 bases fit TRBD1. The CDR3 runs to 15 residues. Losses at the gene ends were 2 bases for V and 1 base for J; bases not matched to a gene: 4. CDR1 is LGHNA, CDR2 YSLEER, per germline. CDR3 loop: CASSQIAGGNTEAFF. CDR3 nucleotides: TGCGCCAGCAGCCAAATCGCAGGGGGGAACACTGAAGCTTTCTTT.

This rearrangement joins TRBV19 to TRBJ2-1; 7 bases fit TRBD2. Germline CDR1 reads LNHDA; CDR2 reads SQIVND (reference sequence). The CDR3 sequence is 14 residues long. Germline trimming cut 5 bases from V and 7 bases from J; bases unmatched to any gene: 8. CDR3 sequence: CASSLPGRANEQFF. The DNA for the CDR3 is TGTGCCAGTAGTCTACCGGGGAGGGCAAATGAGCAGTTCTTC.

This clone appeared many times. V gene TRBV7-2 combines with J gene TRBJ2-7, with 9 bases aligning to TRBD1. The V and J ends lost 6 bases and 1 base, in that order; junction bases with no gene match: 4. Germline V gene data show CDR1 as SGHTA and CDR2 as FQGNSA. The CDR3 has 14 residues. The CDR3 loop reads CASRRDRASYEQYF. The CDR3 DNA reads as TGTGCCAGCAGGAGGGACAGGGCATCCTACGAGCAGTACTTC.

The chain joins TRBV13 to TRBJ2-3; 11 bases fit TRBD1. Germline-derived CDR1 and CDR2 are PRHDT and FYEKMQ (reference sequence). J lost 4 bases, V lost 6 bases, and 9 bases had no gene match. CDR3 length: 16 amino acids. CDR3 coding DNA: TGTGCCAGCAGGTATGGGACAGGGGGAGGCCCAGATACGCAGTATTTT. This codes for CASRYGTGGGPDTQYF.

This chain uses TRBV19 with TRBJ2-2; 9 nucleotides match TRBD1. The J segment lost 1 base and the V segment lost 3 bases, leaving 24 bases of the junction unmatched. The CDR3 has 23 amino acids. Germline loops: CDR1 LNHDA, CDR2 SQIVND (reference sequence). The CDR3 nucleotides read TGTGCCAGTAGTATTAACCGGGACAGGGAACGAAACGGGAGGAAACTGAACACCGGGGAGCTGTTTTTT. It yields the protein CASSINRDRERNGRKLNTGELFF. Drawing the rest from reference TRBV19 and TRBJ2-2, the complete variable domain is DGGITQSPKYLFRKEGQNVTLSCEQNLNHDAMYWYRQDPGQGLRLIYYSQIVNDFQKGDIAEGYSVSREKKESFPLTVTSAQKNPTAFYLCASSINRDRERNGRKLNTGELFFGEGSRLTVL.

The chain is built from TRBV7-2 and TRBJ2-3; TRBD2 agrees at 7 bases. Germline V CDR1 and CDR2: SGHTA, FQGNSA. V was pared by 0 bases and J by 2 bases, with 5 bases of the junction left unmatched. The CDR3 runs to 16 residues. CDR3 loop: CASSLAASGPTDTQYF. The CDR3, as DNA: TGTGCCAGCAGCTTAGCCGCTAGCGGACCCACAGATACGCAGTATTTT.

This chain joins TRBV3-1 (or the pseudogene TRBV3-2) and TRBJ2-3, with D maybe TRBD2 (5 bases). This CDR3 comprises 13 residues. Germline V gene sequence: CDR1 LGHDT, CDR2 YNNKEL (reference sequence). The V end was cut by 8 bases, the J end by 5 bases, with 14 bases between. Here the CDR3 DNA reads TGTGCCAGCCGAAGATTCGAGGGAGATACGCAGTATTTT. Its protein product is CASRRFEGDTQYF.

V gene TRBV2 combines with J gene TRBJ2-7, with 11 bases fitting TRBD1. This CDR3 contains 16 residues. V was pared by 6 bases and J by 5 bases, with 12 bases of the junction left unmatched. CDR1 and CDR2 from the germline V gene are SNHLY and FYNNEI. For the CDR3, the DNA is TGTGCCAGCAGCCTAAACCCCCGGACAGGGGGCGACGAGCAGTACTTC. It is translated as CASSLNPRTGGDEQYF. The full variable domain, in which reference TRBV2 and TRBJ2-7 provide the parts outside the CDR3, is EPEVTQTPSHQVTQMGQEVILRCVPISNHLYFYWYRQILGQKVEFLVSFYNNEISEKSEIFDDQFSVERPDGSNFTLKIRSTKLEDSAMYFCASSLNPRTGGDEQYFGPGTRLTVT.

V usage is TRBV7-6 and J usage is TRBJ2-3; 10 nucleotides line up with TRBD2. The V segment lost 5 bases and the J segment 2 bases; nucleotides outside the gene matches: 10. This CDR3 has 17 amino acids. Per the germline V gene, CDR1 is SGHVS and CDR2 is FNYEAQ. The CDR3 region is CASSLYSSGGSTDTQYF. The CDR3 nucleotides are TGTGCCAGCAGCCTCTACTCTAGCGGGGGATCCACAGATACGCAGTATTTT.

This clone was counted only a few times. This rearrangement joins TRBV11-3 to TRBJ2-1; 10 bases are a match to TRBD1. Germline V gene lookup returns CDR1 SGHNT and CDR2 YENEEA. The CDR3 sequence is 12 residues long. The trim removed 1 base at V and 15 bases at J, leaving 3 bases unmatched. CDR3 sequence (DNA): TGTGCCAGCAGCTTAGGGGGACAGGGGCCGTTCTTC. It translates to CASSLGGQGPFF.

This chain links TRBV7-9 with TRBJ1-2; D uncertain. The CDR3 is 14 residues long. The V end lost 3 bases, the J end lost 6 bases, and 14 bases lay between the germline ends. The germline V gene encodes CDR1 SEHNR and CDR2 FQNEAQ (reference sequence). Written as DNA, the CDR3 is TGTGCCAGCAGCTTTGGCCCCAGCGCGAATGGCTACACCTTC. Its translation is CASSFGPSANGYTF.

In the case of this clone: Other DNA sequences in this specimen translate into the identical CDR3. The chain uses TRBV7-2 and TRBJ2-7, with TRBD1 as a possible D gene (6 bases). Trimming removed 1 base at V and 3 bases at J, with 7 bases between. This CDR3 contains 13 residues. Germline CDR1 reads SGHTA; CDR2 reads FQGNSA. The CDR3, as DNA: TGTGCCAGCAGCTTAGAACAGGGCTACGAGCAGTACTTC. Translating gives CASSLEQGYEQYF.

The CDR3 region has the DNA TGTGCCAGCAGCTTCAGGACAGAAAACTATGGCTACACCTTC. Its translation is CASSFRTENYGYTF. The chain uses TRBV5-6 and TRBJ1-2, with D possibly matching TRBD1 (6 bases). The CDR3 runs to 14 residues. Deletions cut 2 bases from V and 2 bases from J, with 10 bases between. Germline CDR1 reads SGHDT; CDR2 reads YYEEEE.

This clone was seen only once. V and J are TRBV14 and TRBJ2-7, with TRBD1 matching 7 bases. Germline V gene data show CDR1 as SGHDN and CDR2 as FVKESK. The CDR3 has 13 amino acids. With 2 bases clipped from V and 3 bases from J, the junction kept 1 base outside the gene matches. The CDR3 region has the DNA TGTGCCAGCAGCCAATGGACAGGCTACGAGCAGTACTTC. Encoded protein: CASSQWTGYEQYF.

The chain uses TRBV11-3 and TRBJ2-3; TRBD1 matches at 7 bases. J gave up 4 bases and V 5 bases, and 12 bases lay outside the gene matches. From germline, CDR1 is SGHNT and CDR2 YENEEA. The length of the CDR3 is 16 residues. Here the CDR3 DNA reads TGTGCCAGCAGCGCCGGAAACAGGGGTGGGCCAGATACGCAGTATTTT. Its translation is CASSAGNRGGPDTQYF.

This clone was seen a single time. The chain carries TRBV20-1 and TRBJ2-7; TRBD1 might be the D (6 bases). Germline V gene lookup returns CDR1 DFQATT and CDR2 SNEGSKA (reference sequence). Trimming cost V 3 bases and J 4 bases, with 22 bases left between them. The CDR3 runs to 16 residues. CDR3 bases: TGCAGTGCTAGTTGGCCTGGGCGGACAGTTAATTACGAGCAGTACTTC. Translated: CSASWPGRTVNYEQYF.

The J gene is TRBJ2-7, the V gene TRBV5-4; TRBD2 might be the D (6 bases). The ends were cut back, 0 bases at V and 2 bases at J, with 9 bases in the middle. CDR1 is SGHNT and CDR2 is YYREEE in the germline V gene (reference sequence). The CDR3 loop spans 14 amino acids. CDR3 in DNA: TGTGCCAGCAGCTTGGCGGCGGGGACCTACGAGCAGTACTTC. Translation: CASSLAAGTYEQYF.

The CDR3 spells CASSLRQDRTRGEWPQHF. The CDR3, as DNA: TGTGCCAGCAGCCTAAGACAAGACAGAACACGCGGGGAGTGGCCCCAGCATTTT. The chain has TRBV5-8 and TRBJ1-5, with D maybe TRBD1 (5 bases). This CDR3 spans 18 amino acids. Germline CDR1 SGHTS, CDR2 YDEGEE. Trimming removed 4 bases from V and 9 bases from J, with 29 bases in between.

This clone was observed once. The chain recombines TRBV12-5 with TRBJ1-1; a weak D match, TRBD1 (6 bases). The CDR3 runs 15 residues. Germline CDR1 and CDR2: LGHNT and FRNRAP. The V end was cut by 0 bases, the J end by 0 bases, with 8 bases between. The CDR3 DNA reads TGTGCTAGTGGTTTGGTGAGGACAGTGAACACTGAAGCTTTCTTT. This codes for CASGLVRTVNTEAFF.

V is TRBV13 and J is TRBJ2-7; 10 nucleotides agree with TRBD2. Germline V gene lookup returns CDR1 PRHDT and CDR2 FYEKMQ (reference sequence). V shed 4 bases, J shed 5 bases, and the junction held 8 bases outside the gene matches. The CDR3 sequence is 15 residues long. The CDR3 protein is CASSSSSGGPHEQYF. The CDR3 DNA sequence: TGTGCCAGCAGCTCATCTAGCGGGGGACCCCACGAGCAGTACTTC.

The J gene is TRBJ2-7, the V gene TRBV3-1 (or the pseudogene TRBV3-2); D remains ambiguous. This CDR3 has 15 amino acids. Trimming pared 1 base from V and 0 bases from J, leaving 10 bases between. Germline V gene lookup returns CDR1 LGHDT and CDR2 YNNKEL (reference sequence). CDR3 sequence: CASSQAPESSYEQYF. The CDR3 nucleotides read TGTGCCAGCAGCCAAGCCCCGGAGAGCTCCTACGAGCAGTACTTC.

The V and J genes are TRBV6-5 and TRBJ1-3; 9 nucleotides agree with TRBD1. Losses at the gene ends were 4 bases for V and 0 bases for J; bases not matched to a gene: 4. Germline values: CDR1 MNHEY, CDR2 SVGAGI. This CDR3 is built from 16 residues. CDR3 amino acids: CASSWGQGNSGNTIYF. CDR3 DNA: TGTGCCAGCAGTTGGGGACAGGGTAACTCTGGAAACACCATATATTTT.

J is TRBJ2-1 and V is TRBV24-1; D possibly corresponds to TRBD2 (5 bases). Looked up from germline, CDR1 is KGHDR and CDR2 is SFDVKD. With 6 bases removed from V and 9 bases from J, the gap between germline ends came to 14 bases. The CDR3 runs to 13 residues. The CDR3 reads CATSNRGFGEQFF. CDR3 coding DNA: TGTGCCACCAGTAACCGGGGATTTGGTGAGCAGTTCTTC.

The chain recombines TRBV15 with TRBJ2-5; weak D call: TRBD1 (6 bases). V lost 1 base and J lost 1, with 10 bases in between. Germline loops: CDR1 LNHNV, CDR2 YYDKDF (reference sequence). The CDR3 is 15 residues long. The CDR3 here is CATSRVTGRQETQYF. The CDR3 DNA follows: TGTGCCACCAGCAGAGTGACAGGACGCCAAGAGACCCAGTACTTC.

The CDR3 nucleotides are TGTGCCAGCAGCTCTCTCAGGGACAGTGGAGCCAAAAACATTCAGTACTTC. It codes for CASSSLRDSGAKNIQYF. The chain carries TRBV5-6 and TRBJ2-4, with TRBD1 matching 7 bases. J gave up 0 bases and V 3 bases, and 9 bases lay outside the gene matches. Germline lookup yields CDR1 SGHDT and CDR2 YYEEEE. The CDR3 has 17 residues. Together with reference TRBV5-6 and TRBJ2-4, the CDR3 gives the full variable domain: DAGVTQSPTHLIKTRGQQVTLRCSPKSGHDTVSWYQQALGQGPQFIFQYYEEEERQRGNFPDRFSGHQFPNYSSELNVNALLLGDSALYLCASSSLRDSGAKNIQYFGAGTRLSVL.

The CDR3 region is CASSQVGALSSPLHF. The CDR3 bases are TGTGCCAGCAGCCAAGTGGGGGCACTTTCTTCACCCCTCCACTTT. The V gene is TRBV14, the J gene TRBJ1-6; possibly TRBD1 for D (6 bases). The CDR3 totals 15 residues. Trimming took off 1 base at V and 9 bases at J, with 13 bases between the two ends. The germline gives CDR1 SGHDN, CDR2 FVKESK.

This clone was observed a single time. The DNA of the CDR3 is TGTGCCAGCAGTACAGGGACAGTTGGTGAGCAGTTCTTC. Residues: CASSTGTVGEQFF. The rearrangement links TRBV12-3 or TRBV12-4 to TRBJ2-1, with TRBD1 matching over 7 bases. V shed 5 bases, J shed 9 bases, and the junction held 7 bases outside the gene matches. The length of the CDR3 is 13 residues.

This chain connects TRBV18 to TRBJ1-5; D unresolved. From germline, CDR1 is KGHSH and CDR2 LQKENI. The CDR3 covers 13 residues. V was shortened by 2 bases and J by 5 bases, with 7 bases between the two germline ends. In DNA, the CDR3 is TGTGCCAGCTCACCAGTGGCCGATCAGCCCCAGCATTTT. Residues: CASSPVADQPQHF.

V gene TRBV27 combines with J gene TRBJ1-4; weak D call: TRBD1 (5 bases). There are 16 residues in the CDR3. Germline V CDR1 and CDR2: MNHEY, SMNVEV (reference sequence). V lost 4 bases to trimming and J lost 4 bases, with 16 bases between them. As DNA, the CDR3 is TGTGCCAGCAGTTGGAGTCTTGCAGGGATTAATGAAAAACTGTTTTTT. This encodes CASSWSLAGINEKLFF.